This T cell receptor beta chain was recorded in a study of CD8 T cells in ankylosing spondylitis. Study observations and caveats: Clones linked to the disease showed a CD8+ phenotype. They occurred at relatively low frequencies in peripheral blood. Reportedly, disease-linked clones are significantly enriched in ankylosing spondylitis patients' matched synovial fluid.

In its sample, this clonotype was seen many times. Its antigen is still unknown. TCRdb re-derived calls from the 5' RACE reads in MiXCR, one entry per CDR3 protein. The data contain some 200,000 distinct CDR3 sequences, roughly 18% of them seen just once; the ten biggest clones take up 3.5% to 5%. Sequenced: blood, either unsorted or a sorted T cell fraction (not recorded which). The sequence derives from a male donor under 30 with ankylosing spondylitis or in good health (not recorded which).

CDR3 nucleotides: TGTGCCAGCAGTGAAGCCAAGGAAAATACGCAGTATTTT. Amino acid sequence: CASSEAKENTQYF. The gene calls are TRBV2 and TRBJ2-3, with D hard to call. V lost 0 bases and J lost 7, with 8 bases in between. This CDR3 has 13 residues. CDR1 and CDR2 from the germline V gene are SNHLY and FYNNEI.